This TCR beta chain was identified during a study of CD8 T cells in Susac syndrome. The T cells that were sequenced for TCR beta were CD8+ and CD4+ cells from blood. Of note for this clonotype: The antigen remains undetermined.

With random hexamers, roughly 0.45 to 1 ug RNA was reverse transcribed. It was immunoSEQ multiplex PCR that amplified TCR beta CDR3 across 54 Vbeta and 13 Jbeta. TCRdb itself ran the immunoSEQ multiplex PCR reads through MiXCR, one entry per CDR3 protein. The table records around 140,000 distinct CDR3 sequences, around 94% of them present only once. The trim removed 5 bases at V and 7 bases at J, leaving 3 bases unmatched. Germline V gives CDR1 MNHNY, CDR2 SVGAGI (reference sequence). This CDR3 contains 14 residues. Study conclusions and caveats: The study recognized that the number of individuals in its TCR sequencing and HLA analysis was relatively small.

The TCR sequence derives from a human donor in good health. This chain uses TRBV6-6 with TRBJ2-2; TRBD2 matches 11 bases. Sequencing used CD4+ T cells from PBMCs. CDR3 sequence: CASSLTSGGGELFF. DNA for the CDR3: TGTGCCAGCAGTCTCACTAGCGGGGGCGGGGAGCTGTTTTTT.